This TCR beta chain originates from a study of shared clonotypes between healthy human individuals. Study information: Three CD4 naive, three CD4 memory, two CD8 naive and one CD8 memory plate were used per donor.

Terminally differentiated effector memory CD45RA+ cells were left out of the naive CD8 fraction, which was CD45RO-negative and positively selected for CCR7. The healthy adult donors were HIV-negative and reported no recent acute infections or vaccinations. Method: immunoSEQ multiplex PCR; TCRdb's copy keeps in-frame clones and lacks some. The sample includes about 1,800,000 clones, 85% to 95% of them seen just once. Sample: naive CD8+ T cells sorted from blood. The TCR originated in a man younger than 30 in good health.

The CDR3 coding sequence is TGCGCCAGCAGGGAACCTAGCGGAAGCTACGAGCAGTACTTC. Its protein product is CASREPSGSYEQYF. The V gene is TRBV5-1, the J gene TRBJ2-7; 7 bases are shared with TRBD2. The CDR3 runs to 14 residues. J lost 3 bases, V lost 5 bases, and 8 bases had no gene match. Germline-derived CDR1 and CDR2 are SGHRS and YFSETQ.